Listed here are 23 T cell receptor beta chains from one sample, sequenced in a study of blood T cell repertoires in COVID-19. Sequenced by immunoSEQ multiplex PCR; TCRdb stores in-frame clones only, minus some. The profile shows a few hundred thousand clones, about 90% of them singletons. Specimen: PBMCs or T cells enriched from blood (not recorded which). The receptors derive from a woman aged 25 to 39 who had recovered from COVID-19.

The gene calls are TRBV7-2 and TRBJ1-5, with D perhaps matching TRBD1 (5 bases). Germline values: CDR1 SGHTA, CDR2 FQGNSA. There are 14 residues in the CDR3. V lost 4 bases, J lost 2 bases, and 9 bases lay in between. The DNA for the CDR3 is TGTGCCAGCAGCTCTCAAGGGGGCAATCAGCCCCAGCATTTT. Translation: CASSSQGGNQPQHF.

This CDR3 reads CASSQDYFRGSSYEQYF. The CDR3 nucleotides read TGCGCCAGCAGCCAAGATTATTTTCGGGGGTCCTCCTACGAGCAGTACTTC. J is TRBJ2-7 and V is TRBV4-1, with D tentatively TRBD2 (6 bases). Trimming cost V 0 bases and J 0 bases, with 15 bases left between them. This CDR3 region has 17 residues. CDR1 is MGHRA, CDR2 YSYEKL, per germline.

This sequence joins TRBV7-9 and TRBJ2-5; no clear D gene. V lost 6 bases and J lost 7, with 9 bases in between. Germline CDR1 reads SEHNR; CDR2 reads FQNEAQ (reference sequence). The CDR3 is 11 amino acids. The CDR3 loop is CASSFSGTQYF. In DNA, the CDR3 is TGTGCCAGCAGTTTCTCGGGGACCCAGTACTTC. Filled out from reference TRBV7-9 and TRBJ2-5, the complete variable domain reads DTGVSQNPRHKITKRGQNVTFRCDPISEHNRLYWYRQTLGQGPEFLTYFQNEAQLEKSRLLSDRFSAERPKGSFSTLEIQRTEQGDSAMYLCASSFSGTQYFGPGTRLLVL.

The V and J genes are TRBV19 and TRBJ2-7, with D tentatively TRBD2 (5 bases). Germline lookup yields CDR1 LNHDA and CDR2 SQIVND (reference sequence). The V gene lost 1 base and the J gene lost 5 bases, with 18 bases spanning the gap. The CDR3 is 16 residues long. CDR3 coding DNA: TGTGCCAGTAGTATAGTTGTTCAGGCCCCGAGGGACGAGCAGTACTTC. Translating gives CASSIVVQAPRDEQYF.

The rearrangement uses TRBV30 and TRBJ1-5, with D tentatively TRBD1 (6 bases). The germline CDR1 and CDR2 sequences are GTSNPN and SVGIG (reference sequence). Trimming pared 5 bases from V and 2 bases from J, leaving 10 bases between. The CDR3 covers 13 residues. CDR3 residues: CAWQAGGNQPQHF. CDR3 in DNA: TGTGCCTGGCAGGCAGGGGGCAATCAGCCCCAGCATTTT. Complete variable domain (other parts from reference TRBV30 and TRBJ1-5): SQTIHQWPATLVQPVGSPLSLECTVEGTSNPNLYWYRQAAGRGLQLLFYSVGIGQISSEVPQNLSASRPQDRQFILSSKKLLLSDSGFYLCAWQAGGNQPQHFGDGTRLSIL.

This clone was picked up a small number of times. The chain joins TRBV7-9 to TRBJ2-7; D remains ambiguous. Trimming took off 2 bases at V and 4 bases at J, with 12 bases between the two ends. CDR1 is SEHNR and CDR2 is FQNEAQ in the germline V gene (reference sequence). This CDR3 has 14 amino acids. CDR3 bases: TGTGCCAGCAGCTTAACTAACGGCCCATACGAGCAGTACTTC. Its translation: CASSLTNGPYEQYF. Combining the CDR3 with reference TRBV7-9 and TRBJ2-7 gives the whole variable domain DTGVSQNPRHKITKRGQNVTFRCDPISEHNRLYWYRQTLGQGPEFLTYFQNEAQLEKSRLLSDRFSAERPKGSFSTLEIQRTEQGDSAMYLCASSLTNGPYEQYFGPGTRLTVT.

The chain has TRBV11-3 and TRBJ2-5; TRBD2 matches at 10 bases. The CDR3 length is 20 residues. Germline V CDR1 and CDR2: SGHNT, YENEEA. V lost 3 bases and J lost 5; bases outside the gene matches: 21. The CDR3 sequence: CASSFTGTSDPVTKTETQYF. CDR3 DNA sequence: TGTGCCAGCAGCTTTACCGGGACTAGCGACCCGGTAACAAAGACGGAGACCCAGTACTTC.

The V gene is TRBV5-1, the J gene TRBJ2-6, with 10 bases that match TRBD2. CDR1 and CDR2 (germline): SGHRS, YFSETQ. Trimming removed 7 bases from V and 0 bases from J; junction bases left unmatched: 4. The length of the CDR3 is 16 residues. CDR3 DNA sequence: TGCGCCAGCTCACTAGCGGGGCGCTCTGGGGCCAACGTCCTGACTTTC. Its protein is CASSLAGRSGANVLTF.

The CDR3 spells CASSVSDSQPQHF. The CDR3, as DNA: TGTGCCAGCAGCGTATCGGACAGTCAGCCCCAGCATTTT. This chain joins TRBV9 and TRBJ1-5; a weak D match, TRBD1 (6 bases). With 1 base removed from V and 6 bases from J, the gap between germline ends came to 8 bases. This CDR3 comprises 13 residues. Per germline, CDR1 SGDLS and CDR2 YYNGEE.

Of note for this clone: Other DNA sequences in the sample encode the same CDR3. The V call is TRBV30, the J call TRBJ1-2; a weak D match, TRBD1 (5 bases). The V and J ends lost 3 bases and 5 bases respectively, with 7 bases between them. The V gene's germline CDR1 is GTSNPN and CDR2 SVGIG (reference sequence). The CDR3 has 11 residues. The CDR3 loop reads CAWSAGYGYTF. The CDR3 nucleotides read TGTGCCTGGAGCGCAGGGTATGGCTACACCTTC. The full variable domain, in which reference TRBV30 and TRBJ1-2 provide the parts outside the CDR3, is SQTIHQWPATLVQPVGSPLSLECTVEGTSNPNLYWYRQAAGRGLQLLFYSVGIGQISSEVPQNLSASRPQDRQFILSSKKLLLSDSGFYLCAWSAGYGYTFGSGTRLTVV.

The chain recombines TRBV18 with TRBJ1-2, with TRBD1 matching over 8 bases. V dropped 3 bases and J dropped 5; count of bases not matched to a gene: 5. Germline V gives CDR1 KGHSH, CDR2 LQKENI. The CDR3 has 14 residues. This CDR3 reads CASSPNGQGYGYTF. Here the CDR3 DNA reads TGTGCCAGCTCACCGAATGGACAGGGTTATGGCTACACCTTC.

V is TRBV4-1 and J is TRBJ1-1, with D possibly TRBD1 on 6 matching bases. The germline V and J ends were trimmed by 3 bases and 0 bases, with 11 bases remaining between them. Looked up from germline, CDR1 is MGHRA and CDR2 is YSYEKL. The CDR3 runs to 15 residues. Here the CDR3 reads CASSQLQGLNTEAFF. The CDR3 DNA reads as TGCGCCAGCAGCCAGCTACAGGGCCTGAACACTGAAGCTTTCTTT.

The genes are TRBV6-5 and TRBJ2-7, with 8 bases matching TRBD1. Germline V CDR1 and CDR2: MNHEY, SVGAGI. The CDR3 sequence is 15 residues long. The ends lost 6 bases at V and 0 bases at J; junction bases unmatched: 7. The CDR3 DNA sequence: TGTGCCAGCAGACTAAGGACAGGGAGCTCCTACGAGCAGTACTTC. It codes for CASRLRTGSSYEQYF.

The chain links TRBV6-5 to TRBJ1-2; TRBD1 matches at 7 bases. The germline V gene encodes CDR1 MNHEY and CDR2 SVGAGI. The junction had 10 bases not matched to a gene; V was cut back by 5 bases and J by 4 bases. The CDR3 runs to 15 residues. CDR3 region: CASSLGETGIYGYTF. As DNA, the CDR3 is TGTGCCAGCAGTCTGGGAGAGACAGGGATCTATGGCTACACCTTC.

This chain joins TRBV18 and TRBJ1-2; D ambiguous. Deletions cut 2 bases from V and 8 bases from J, with 12 bases between. Germline lookup yields CDR1 KGHSH and CDR2 LQKENI. The CDR3 loop spans 13 amino acids. The CDR3 sequence: CASSPGFEEGYTF. The CDR3 DNA reads as TGTGCCAGCTCACCAGGTTTTGAGGAAGGCTACACCTTC.

This clone was counted once. V gene TRBV30 combines with J gene TRBJ2-5; 12 bases are a match to TRBD2. Germline V gene lookup returns CDR1 GTSNPN and CDR2 SVGIG (reference sequence). This CDR3 has 14 amino acids. V shed 3 bases, J shed 5 bases, and the junction held 4 bases outside the gene matches. The CDR3: CAWRLAGGRETQYF. The CDR3 DNA reads TGTGCCTGGAGGCTAGCGGGGGGGCGCGAGACCCAGTACTTC.

This CDR3 is CASSLGQYYEQYF. DNA of the CDR3: TGTGCCAGCAGTTTGGGACAATACTACGAGCAGTACTTC. V gene TRBV27 combines with J gene TRBJ2-7, with a weak D call TRBD1 (6 bases). V was clipped by 3 bases and J by 3 bases, with 9 bases between them. The CDR3 loop spans 13 amino acids. In germline, CDR1 is MNHEY, CDR2 SMNVEV (reference sequence).

This clone was found once. The chain joins TRBV6-5 to TRBJ1-2; D gene ambiguous. The germline V gene has CDR1 MNHEY and CDR2 SVGAGI. The CDR3 spans 15 residues. V dropped 0 bases and J dropped 2 bases, with 10 bases sitting between them. The CDR3 nucleotides are TGTGCCAGCAGTTACTCCAGGAGGCAGAACTATGGCTACACCTTC. This gives the protein CASSYSRRQNYGYTF.

The chain employs TRBV29-1 and TRBJ2-1; 12 nucleotides agree with TRBD2. The CDR3 consists of 14 residues. V shed 6 bases and J 6 bases; nucleotides not matched to a gene: 6. Per germline, CDR1 SQVTM and CDR2 ANQGSEA. CDR3 region: CSVMTSGSGNEQFF. CDR3 in DNA: TGCAGCGTCATGACTAGCGGGAGTGGCAATGAGCAGTTCTTC.

V and J are TRBV5-1 and TRBJ2-7; TRBD2 might be the D (6 bases). V dropped 3 bases and J dropped 6 bases, with 16 bases sitting between them. CDR1 is SGHRS and CDR2 is YFSETQ in the germline V gene. The CDR3 extends over 14 amino acids. The CDR3, as DNA: TGCGCCAGCAGCTCCCCCGCCGCCGGGGGCGAGCAGTACTTC. This gives the protein CASSSPAAGGEQYF.

The chain links TRBV18 to TRBJ2-5; maybe TRBD2 (6 bases). Germline assignment: CDR1 KGHSH and CDR2 LQKENI. This CDR3 spans 15 amino acids. V was pared by 0 bases and J by 5 bases, with 13 bases between. This CDR3 reads CASSPPAEGRETQYF. The CDR3 DNA sequence: TGTGCCAGCTCACCACCGGCGGAGGGGAGGGAGACCCAGTACTTC.

This rearrangement joins TRBV12-3 or TRBV12-4 to TRBJ1-2; 7 nucleotides align to TRBD1. The ends lost 5 bases at V and 5 bases at J; junction bases unmatched: 2. The CDR3 totals 12 residues. For the CDR3, the DNA is TGTGCCAGCAGTGTCAGGGGGTATGGCTACACCTTC. Its translation is CASSVRGYGYTF.

This chain links TRBV20-1 with TRBJ2-7; 12 bases agree with TRBD2. CDR3 length: 14 amino acids. From germline, CDR1 is DFQATT and CDR2 SNEGSKA (reference sequence). V lost 3 bases and J lost 4; bases outside the gene matches: 4. The CDR3 nucleotides are TGCAGTGCTAGTCCTAGCGGGAGGGGTTACGAGCAGTACTTC. Amino acids: CSASPSGRGYEQYF.